This section outlines one T cell receptor (beta chain) sequence together with its context. Its specificity is not known. This record comes from a study of cytomegalovirus exposure and HLA in healthy donors. The CDR3 spans 14 residues. Trimming took off 5 bases at V and 4 bases at J, with 12 bases between the two ends. The V gene's germline CDR1 is SNHLY and CDR2 FYNNEI. Points from the study as a whole: Roughly even sequencing depth across donors was the assumption behind the presence/absence analyses.

PCR was performed using 60 Vbeta and 13 Jbeta primers. Sequenced by immunoSEQ multiplex PCR; TCRdb stores in-frame clones only, minus some. This sample has roughly 250,000 clones, with about four fifths found just once. The sequencing sample was made of PBMCs. The receptor was isolated from a girl aged 2 to 9 in good health and CMV-seronegative. V is TRBV2 and J is TRBJ1-5; D perhaps matches TRBD1 (5 bases). The CDR3 spells CASSKTDDNQPQHF. DNA for the CDR3: TGTGCCAGCAGTAAGACAGATGATAATCAGCCCCAGCATTTT. Complete variable domain (other parts from reference TRBV2 and TRBJ1-5): EPEVTQTPSHQVTQMGQEVILRCVPISNHLYFYWYRQILGQKVEFLVSFYNNEISEKSEIFDDQFSVERPDGSNFTLKIRSTKLEDSAMYFCASSKTDDNQPQHFGDGTRLSIL.